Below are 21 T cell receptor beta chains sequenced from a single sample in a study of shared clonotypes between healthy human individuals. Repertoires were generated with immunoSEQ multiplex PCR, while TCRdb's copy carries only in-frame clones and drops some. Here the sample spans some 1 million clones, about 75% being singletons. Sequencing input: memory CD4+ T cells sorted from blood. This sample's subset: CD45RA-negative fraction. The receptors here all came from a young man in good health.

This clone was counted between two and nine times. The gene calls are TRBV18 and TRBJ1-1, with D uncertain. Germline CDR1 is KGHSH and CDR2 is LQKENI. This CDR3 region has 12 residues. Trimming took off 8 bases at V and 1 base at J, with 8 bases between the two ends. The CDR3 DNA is TGTGCCAGCAAAACATCGAACACTGAAGCTTTCTTT. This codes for CASKTSNTEAFF.

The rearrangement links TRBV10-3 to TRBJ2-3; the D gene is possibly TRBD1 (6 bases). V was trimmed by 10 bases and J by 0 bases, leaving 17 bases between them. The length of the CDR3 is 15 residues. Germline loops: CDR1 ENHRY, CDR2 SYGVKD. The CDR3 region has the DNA TGTGCCAGCGAGACAGGCCAAGATAGCACAGATACGCAGTATTTT. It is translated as CASETGQDSTDTQYF.

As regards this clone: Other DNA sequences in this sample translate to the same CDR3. In DNA, the CDR3 is TGTGCCAGCTCACCGGGAGGGACAGATACGCAGTATTTT. As protein: CASSPGGTDTQYF. The chain carries TRBV18 and TRBJ2-3, with 7 bases identical to TRBD2. Germline-derived CDR1 and CDR2 are KGHSH and LQKENI. Unmatched junction bases numbered 0, after V lost 3 bases and J lost 3 bases. The CDR3 is 13 residues long.

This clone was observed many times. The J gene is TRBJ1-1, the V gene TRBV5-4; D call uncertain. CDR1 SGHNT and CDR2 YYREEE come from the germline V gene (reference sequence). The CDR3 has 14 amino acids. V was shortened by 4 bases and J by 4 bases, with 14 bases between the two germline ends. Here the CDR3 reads CASSPGERSTEAFF. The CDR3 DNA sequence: TGTGCCAGCAGCCCCGGGGAAAGAAGCACTGAAGCTTTCTTT.

The CDR3 DNA reads as TGTGCCAGCAGCAAAGCGGGGGGGAACACCGGGGAGCTGTTTTTT. Its translation: CASSKAGGNTGELFF. This rearrangement joins TRBV4-2 to TRBJ2-2; 9 bases fit TRBD2. V lost 5 bases and J lost 1; bases outside the gene matches: 2. The CDR3 runs to 15 residues. Per the germline V gene, CDR1 is LGHNA and CDR2 is YNFKEQ.

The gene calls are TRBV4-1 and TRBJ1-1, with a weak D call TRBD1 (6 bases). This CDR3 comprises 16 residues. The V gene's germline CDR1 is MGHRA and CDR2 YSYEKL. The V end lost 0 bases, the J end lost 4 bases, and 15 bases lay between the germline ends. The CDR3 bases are TGCGCCAGCAGCCAAGAATCCCAGGGGCATCGCACTGAAGCTTTCTTT. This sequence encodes CASSQESQGHRTEAFF.

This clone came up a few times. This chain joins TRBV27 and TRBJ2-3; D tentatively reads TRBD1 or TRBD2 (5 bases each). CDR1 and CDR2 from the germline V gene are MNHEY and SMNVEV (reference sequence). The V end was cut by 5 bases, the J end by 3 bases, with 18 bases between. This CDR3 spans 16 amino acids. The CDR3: CASSDRGRVPTDTQYF. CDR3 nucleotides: TGTGCCAGCAGTGACCGGGGCCGCGTCCCGACAGATACGCAGTATTTT.

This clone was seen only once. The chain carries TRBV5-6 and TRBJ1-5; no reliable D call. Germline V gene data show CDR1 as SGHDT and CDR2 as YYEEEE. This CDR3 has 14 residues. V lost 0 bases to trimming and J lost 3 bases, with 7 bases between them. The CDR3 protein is CASSLGGYNQPQHF. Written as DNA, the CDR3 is TGTGCCAGCAGCTTGGGAGGGTACAATCAGCCCCAGCATTTT.

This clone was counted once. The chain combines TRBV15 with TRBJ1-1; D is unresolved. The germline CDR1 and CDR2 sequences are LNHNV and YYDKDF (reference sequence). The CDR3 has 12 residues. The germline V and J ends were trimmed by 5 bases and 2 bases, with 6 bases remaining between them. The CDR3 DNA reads TGTGCCACCAGCCGGGAAAACACTGAAGCTTTCTTT. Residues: CATSRENTEAFF.

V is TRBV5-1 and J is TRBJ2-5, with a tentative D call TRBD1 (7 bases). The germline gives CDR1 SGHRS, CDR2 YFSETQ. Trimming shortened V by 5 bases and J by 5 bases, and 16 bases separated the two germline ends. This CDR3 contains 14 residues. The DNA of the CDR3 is TGCGCCAGCAGTGCAGGGGGGCCCGGGGAGACCCAGTACTTC. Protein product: CASSAGGPGETQYF.

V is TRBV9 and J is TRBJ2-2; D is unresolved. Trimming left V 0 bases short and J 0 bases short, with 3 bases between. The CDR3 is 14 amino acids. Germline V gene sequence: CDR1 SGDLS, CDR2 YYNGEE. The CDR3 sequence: CASSVEPNTGELFF. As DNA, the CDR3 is TGTGCCAGCAGCGTAGAACCGAACACCGGGGAGCTGTTTTTT. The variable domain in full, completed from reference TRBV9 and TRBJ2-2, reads DSGVTQTPKHLITATGQRVTLRCSPRSGDLSVYWYQQSLDQGLQFLIQYYNGEERAKGNILERFSAQQFPDLHSELNLSSLELGDSALYFCASSVEPNTGELFFGEGSRLTVL.

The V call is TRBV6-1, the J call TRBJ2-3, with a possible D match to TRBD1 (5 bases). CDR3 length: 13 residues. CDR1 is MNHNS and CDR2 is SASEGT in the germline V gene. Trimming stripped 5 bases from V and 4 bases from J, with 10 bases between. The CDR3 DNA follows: TGTGCCAGCAGTCCTAGGGGCGCAGATACGCAGTATTTT. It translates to CASSPRGADTQYF.

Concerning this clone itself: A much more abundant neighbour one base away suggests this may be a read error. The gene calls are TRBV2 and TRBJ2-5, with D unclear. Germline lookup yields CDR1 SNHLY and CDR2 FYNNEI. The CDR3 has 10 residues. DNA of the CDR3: TGTGCCAGCAGGGAAGAGACCCAGTACTTC. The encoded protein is CASREETQYF.

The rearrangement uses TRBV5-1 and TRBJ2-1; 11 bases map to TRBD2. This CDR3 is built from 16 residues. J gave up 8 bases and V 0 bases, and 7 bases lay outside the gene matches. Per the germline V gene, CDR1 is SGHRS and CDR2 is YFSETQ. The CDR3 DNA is TGCGCCAGCAGCTTGGTTCTAGCGGGAGGCGGCGATGAGCAGTTCTTC. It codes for CASSLVLAGGGDEQFF.

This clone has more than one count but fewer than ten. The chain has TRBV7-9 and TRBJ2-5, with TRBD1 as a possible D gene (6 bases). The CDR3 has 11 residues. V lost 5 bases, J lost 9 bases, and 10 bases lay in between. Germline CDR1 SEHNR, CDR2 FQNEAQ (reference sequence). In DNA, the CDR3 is TGTGCCAGCAGCCCCCAGGGGTCCCAGTACTTC. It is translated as CASSPQGSQYF.

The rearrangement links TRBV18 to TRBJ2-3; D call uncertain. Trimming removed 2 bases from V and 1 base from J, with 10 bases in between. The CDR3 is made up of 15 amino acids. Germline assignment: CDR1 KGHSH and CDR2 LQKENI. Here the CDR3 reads CASSPRERGTDTQYF. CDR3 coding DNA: TGTGCCAGCTCACCAAGAGAAAGGGGCACAGATACGCAGTATTTT.

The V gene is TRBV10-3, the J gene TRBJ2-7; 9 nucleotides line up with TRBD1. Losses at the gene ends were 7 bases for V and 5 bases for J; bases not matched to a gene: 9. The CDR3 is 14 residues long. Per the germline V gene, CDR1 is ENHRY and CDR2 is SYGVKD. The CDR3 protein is CAITPQGAINEQYF. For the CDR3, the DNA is TGTGCCATCACCCCACAGGGGGCCATAAACGAGCAGTACTTC.

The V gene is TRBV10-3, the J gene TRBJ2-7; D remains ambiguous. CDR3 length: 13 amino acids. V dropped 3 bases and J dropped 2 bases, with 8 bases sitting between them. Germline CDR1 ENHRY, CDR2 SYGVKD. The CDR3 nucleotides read TGTGCCATCAGTGACGTCGGTACCTACGAGCAGTACTTC. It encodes CAISDVGTYEQYF.

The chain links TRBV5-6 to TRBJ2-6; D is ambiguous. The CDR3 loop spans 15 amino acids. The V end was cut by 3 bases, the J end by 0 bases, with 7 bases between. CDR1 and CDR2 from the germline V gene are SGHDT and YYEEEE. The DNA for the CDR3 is TGTGCCAGCAGCTCGCAGGCCTCTGGGGCCAACGTCCTGACTTTC. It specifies CASSSQASGANVLTF.

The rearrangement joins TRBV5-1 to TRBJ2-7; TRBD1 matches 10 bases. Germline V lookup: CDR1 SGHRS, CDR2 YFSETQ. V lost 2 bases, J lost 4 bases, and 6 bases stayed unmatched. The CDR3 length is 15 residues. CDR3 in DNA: TGCGCCAGCAGCTTCTCGGGGACAGGGGCTTACGAGCAGTACTTC. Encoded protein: CASSFSGTGAYEQYF. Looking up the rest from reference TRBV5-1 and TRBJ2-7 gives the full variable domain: KAGVTQTPRYLIKTRGQQVTLSCSPISGHRSVSWYQQTPGQGLQFLFEYFSETQRNKGNFPGRFSGRQFSNSRSEMNVSTLELGDSALYLCASSFSGTGAYEQYFGPGTRLTVT.

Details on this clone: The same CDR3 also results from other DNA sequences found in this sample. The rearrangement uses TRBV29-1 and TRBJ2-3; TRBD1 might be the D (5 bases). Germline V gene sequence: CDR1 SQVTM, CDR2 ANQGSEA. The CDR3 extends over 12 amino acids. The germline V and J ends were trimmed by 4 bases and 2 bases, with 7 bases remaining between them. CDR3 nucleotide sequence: TGCAGCGTTGGACAGACCACAGATACGCAGTATTTT. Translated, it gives CSVGQTTDTQYF.